Described below is a single TCR beta chain sequence and its context. The method was immunoSEQ multiplex PCR; TCRdb's version includes in-frame clones alone and lacks a portion of them. The data contain roughly 10,000 clones, about 86% of them singletons. The CDR3 consists of 12 residues. The germline V gene encodes CDR1 SQVTM and CDR2 ANQGSEA. V was cut by 3 bases and J by 4 bases, with 9 bases left in between. These data originate in a study of OX40 agonist ivuxolimab in advanced cancers. Study information: Patients were dosed intravenously with ivuxolimab at 0.01 to 10 mg/kg every 2 weeks.

The cohort excluded patients with autoimmune disease history or systemic immunosuppression. Source: CD4+ or CD8+ T cells sorted from blood, taken in a trial of the OX40 agonist ivuxolimab. The chain employs TRBV29-1 and TRBJ1-1; possibly TRBD1 for D (6 bases). The origin of this receptor is an adult with an advanced solid tumor such as melanoma, head and neck, liver or kidney cancer. DNA of the CDR3: TGCAGCGTTGAGGGGGGGCCCACTGAAGCTTTCTTT. This sequence encodes CSVEGGPTEAFF.